The 18 T cell receptor beta chains listed next were all sequenced from one sample in a study of T cell responses to AZD1222 COVID-19 vaccine. Method: immunoSEQ multiplex PCR; TCRdb's copy keeps in-frame clones and lacks some. The sample lists more than 75,000 clones, about 90% seen once, with about 7.5% in the top ten. Sequenced here: peripheral blood, sampled on day 0 of AZD1222 vaccination. Source of these receptors: an adult in good health.

The V gene is TRBV7-9, the J gene TRBJ2-5; TRBD2 matches at 7 bases. CDR1 and CDR2 from the germline V gene are SEHNR and FQNEAQ (reference sequence). The CDR3 runs to 15 residues. J lost 2 bases, V lost 6 bases, and 9 bases had no gene match. The CDR3 loop reads CASSPGGRTQETQYF. The CDR3 DNA reads TGTGCCAGCAGTCCCGGGGGGAGGACACAAGAGACCCAGTACTTC.

This chain connects TRBV9 to TRBJ1-4; weak D call: TRBD1 (5 bases). V gave up 0 bases and J gave up 5 bases, with 8 bases separating them. CDR3 length equals 14 residues. CDR1 is SGDLS and CDR2 is YYNGEE in the germline V gene. The CDR3 bases are TGTGCCAGCAGCGTAGGGGCAGGGAATGAAAAACTGTTTTTT. This codes for CASSVGAGNEKLFF.

The genes are TRBV18 and TRBJ1-4, with D possibly TRBD1 on 5 matching bases. CDR1 is KGHSH, CDR2 LQKENI, per germline. The CDR3 covers 14 residues. Trimming pared 0 bases from V and 7 bases from J, leaving 9 bases between. The CDR3: CASSPPGDAEKLFF. In DNA form, the CDR3 reads TGTGCCAGCTCACCACCGGGGGACGCTGAAAAACTGTTTTTT.

The V and J genes are TRBV6-6 and TRBJ2-7; 10 bases match TRBD2. V dropped 0 bases and J dropped 4; count of bases not matched to a gene: 3. This CDR3 region has 15 residues. Germline V CDR1 and CDR2: MNHNY, SVGAGI (reference sequence). The CDR3 DNA sequence: TGTGCCAGCAGTTACTCGCCTAGCGGGAGTTACGAGCAGTACTTC. It is translated as CASSYSPSGSYEQYF.

The CDR3 nucleotides are TGTGCCTGGAGTGTACAAGCGGGAGTAATATATACGCAGTATTTT. Residues: CAWSVQAGVIYTQYF. The chain links TRBV30 to TRBJ2-3; 8 bases align to TRBD2. The CDR3 has 15 residues. Germline trimming cut 0 bases from V and 7 bases from J; bases unmatched to any gene: 9. Germline V gene sequence: CDR1 GTSNPN, CDR2 SVGIG (reference sequence).

V gene TRBV24-1 combines with J gene TRBJ2-2; D is perhaps TRBD1 (5 bases). The V end lost 3 bases, the J end lost 0 bases, and 13 bases lay between the germline ends. The CDR3 has 17 amino acids. Germline loops: CDR1 KGHDR, CDR2 SFDVKD. The CDR3, as DNA: TGTGCCACCAGTGATCCCGACAGCCACCCGAACACCGGGGAGCTGTTTTTT. Encoded protein: CATSDPDSHPNTGELFF.

The chain links TRBV14 to TRBJ1-1, with D unclear. The germline V and J ends were trimmed by 0 bases and 1 base, with 6 bases remaining between them. The germline gives CDR1 SGHDN, CDR2 FVKESK. The CDR3 has 14 residues. Here the CDR3 reads CASSQESPNTEAFF. CDR3 bases: TGTGCCAGCAGCCAAGAGAGCCCGAACACTGAAGCTTTCTTT.

The V gene is TRBV29-1, the J gene TRBJ1-2; a possible D gene is TRBD1 (6 bases). The CDR3 runs 14 residues. V lost 2 bases, J lost 4 bases, and 14 bases lay in between. CDR1 is SQVTM, CDR2 ANQGSEA, per germline. CDR3: CSVERGTGIYGYTF. CDR3 DNA: TGCAGCGTTGAAAGGGGTACAGGGATCTATGGCTACACCTTC.

The chain has TRBV5-4 and TRBJ1-1; tentative D call: TRBD1 (6 bases). The CDR3 consists of 13 residues. Trimming shortened V by 7 bases and J by 1 base, and 11 bases separated the two germline ends. Germline V gene lookup returns CDR1 SGHNT and CDR2 YYREEE (reference sequence). CDR3 bases: TGTGCCAGCCGACAGGTAGGGAACACTGAAGCTTTCTTT. Amino acid sequence: CASRQVGNTEAFF.

This rearrangement joins TRBV19 to TRBJ1-5; 7 bases are a match to TRBD1. The V segment lost 4 bases and the J segment 5 bases; nucleotides outside the gene matches: 8. The CDR3 consists of 15 residues. Germline CDR1 and CDR2: LNHDA and SQIVND (reference sequence). Here the CDR3 DNA reads TGTGCCAGTAGTACCGACAGGGTCGGGTATCAGCCCCAGCATTTT. Translated, it gives CASSTDRVGYQPQHF.

CDR3 loop: CSVPTGETFNYGYTF. The DNA for the CDR3 is TGCAGCGTCCCTACAGGGGAGACCTTTAACTATGGCTACACCTTC. This chain connects TRBV29-1 to TRBJ1-2, with 7 bases fitting TRBD1. The CDR3 totals 15 residues. Germline V gives CDR1 SQVTM, CDR2 ANQGSEA. Unmatched junction bases numbered 11, after V lost 6 bases and J lost 1 base.

This clone showed up just a few times. The V gene is TRBV4-1, the J gene TRBJ2-7; 11 bases match TRBD2. This CDR3 has 16 residues. CDR1 and CDR2 from the germline V gene are MGHRA and YSYEKL. Unmatched junction bases numbered 8, after V lost 3 bases and J lost 4 bases. The CDR3 bases are TGCGCCAGCAGCCATGGGCCGGGACTAGCGGAGTACGAGCAGTACTTC. Translation gives CASSHGPGLAEYEQYF.

The rearrangement joins TRBV25-1 to TRBJ2-7; TRBD1 matches 9 bases. The CDR3 runs 12 residues. V shed 8 bases and J 4 bases; nucleotides not matched to a gene: 3. The germline CDR1 and CDR2 sequences are MGHDK and SYGVNS. The CDR3 sequence: CASGGQGYEQYF. CDR3 in DNA: TGTGCCAGCGGGGGACAGGGTTACGAGCAGTACTTC.

The chain couples TRBV7-2 to TRBJ2-6; 9 bases fit TRBD1. There are 17 residues in the CDR3. V dropped 5 bases and J dropped 0; count of bases not matched to a gene: 5. Germline V gives CDR1 SGHTA, CDR2 FQGNSA. The CDR3 nucleotides read TGTGCCAGCAGCCGGGGACAGGGCCGCTCTGGGGCCAACGTCCTGACTTTC. Its protein product is CASSRGQGRSGANVLTF.

The J gene is TRBJ1-2, the V gene TRBV7-9; no clear D. The CDR3 is 15 amino acids. The germline gives CDR1 SEHNR, CDR2 FQNEAQ (reference sequence). The V end was cut by 3 bases, the J end by 1 base, with 12 bases between. The CDR3 DNA reads TGTGCCAGCAGCTTCGGAGAAGTGATTAACTATGGCTACACCTTC. Its translation is CASSFGEVINYGYTF.

This clone was counted a single time. This chain uses TRBV6-5 with TRBJ1-1; weak D call: TRBD1 (5 bases). V dropped 2 bases and J dropped 4 bases, with 14 bases sitting between them. Germline V gene sequence: CDR1 MNHEY, CDR2 SVGAGI. The CDR3 contains 15 residues. The CDR3 sequence: CASSYRRGRGTEAFF. CDR3 nucleotide sequence: TGTGCCAGCAGTTACCGTCGGGGGAGGGGCACTGAAGCTTTCTTT.

The chain employs TRBV24-1 and TRBJ1-5, with 9 bases matching TRBD1. CDR1 and CDR2 from the germline V gene are KGHDR and SFDVKD. The CDR3 is made up of 15 amino acids. V was pared by 0 bases and J by 5 bases, with 1 base of the junction left unmatched. CDR3 nucleotide sequence: TGTGCCACCAGTGATTTGAGGACAGGGGATCAGCCCCAGCATTTT. Its translation: CATSDLRTGDQPQHF.

The rearrangement uses TRBV7-9 and TRBJ1-5, with unresolved D. The CDR3 runs to 15 residues. Between the trimmed V and J ends, which lost 2 bases and 2 bases, there was a span of 10 bases. The germline V gene encodes CDR1 SEHNR and CDR2 FQNEAQ (reference sequence). The CDR3 DNA reads as TGTGCCAGCAGCTTAAGCGTTGGTGGCAATCAGCCCCAGCATTTT. Protein sequence: CASSLSVGGNQPQHF.